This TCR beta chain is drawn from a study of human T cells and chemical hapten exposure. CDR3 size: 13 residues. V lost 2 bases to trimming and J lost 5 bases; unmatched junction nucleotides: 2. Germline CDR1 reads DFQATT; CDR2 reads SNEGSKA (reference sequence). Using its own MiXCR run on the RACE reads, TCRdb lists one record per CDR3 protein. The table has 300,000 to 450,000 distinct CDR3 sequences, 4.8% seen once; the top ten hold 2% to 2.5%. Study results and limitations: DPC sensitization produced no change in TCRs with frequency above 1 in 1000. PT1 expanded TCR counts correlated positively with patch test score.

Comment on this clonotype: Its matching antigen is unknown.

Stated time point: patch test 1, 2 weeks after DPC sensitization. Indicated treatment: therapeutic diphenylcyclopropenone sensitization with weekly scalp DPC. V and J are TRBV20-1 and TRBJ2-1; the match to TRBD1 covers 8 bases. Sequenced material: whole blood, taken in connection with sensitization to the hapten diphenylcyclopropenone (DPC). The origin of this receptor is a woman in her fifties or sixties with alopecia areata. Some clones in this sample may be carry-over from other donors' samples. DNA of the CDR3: TGCAGTGCTAGAACGACAGGGGACAATGAGCAGTTCTTC. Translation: CSARTTGDNEQFF.